This T cell receptor beta chain comes out of a study of T cells in Graves' hyperthyroidism and ophthalmopathy. Germline V CDR1 and CDR2: SNHLY, FYNNEI. This CDR3 comprises 13 residues. The V end was cut by 4 bases, the J end by 6 bases, with 12 bases between. Lactation, pregnancy, other autoimmune disease or uncontrolled infection led to exclusion of patients. Diagnostic decisions used clinical symptoms, serum thyroxine and TRAb, thyroid ultrasound and orbital computed tomography. The source material, RNA transcripts, was used to amplify TCR beta CDR3 regions. The HTBI set primed first-round TCR CDR3 RT-PCR. TCRdb redid the calling of the multiplex PCR reads with MiXCR, one entry per CDR3 protein. The data hold about 420,000 distinct CDR3 sequences, with around 16% observed a single time. This clonotype occurred many times.

The receptor comes from a woman aged 18 to 35 with Graves' hyperthyroidism. Sequenced sample: blood. This chain joins TRBV2 and TRBJ1-2, with D maybe TRBD1 (6 bases). The CDR3 sequence is CASSVQGFDGYTF. CDR3 sequence (DNA): TGTGCCAGCAGTGTACAGGGCTTCGATGGCTACACCTTC. Full variable domain (outside the CDR3, taken from reference TRBV2 and TRBJ1-2): EPEVTQTPSHQVTQMGQEVILRCVPISNHLYFYWYRQILGQKVEFLVSFYNNEISEKSEIFDDQFSVERPDGSNFTLKIRSTKLEDSAMYFCASSVQGFDGYTFGSGTRLTVV.